The 10 T cell receptor beta chains below all came from one sample that was sequenced in a study of human T cells and chemical hapten exposure. MiXCR, applied by TCRdb to the RACE reads, yields one record per CDR3 protein. The sample holds 85,000 to 100,000 distinct CDR3 sequences, approximately 10% seen once. As for time point: patch test 2, 6 weeks after DPC sensitization. Treatment meaning: therapeutic diphenylcyclopropenone sensitization with weekly scalp DPC. Specimen: whole blood, collected in connection with sensitization to the hapten diphenylcyclopropenone (DPC). The receptors stem from a man between 40 and 49 years old with alopecia areata. Some clones in this sample may be carry-over from other donors' samples.

The CDR3 reads CASSARSGGLETQYF. The CDR3 nucleotides are TGTGCCAGCAGCGCTAGGTCAGGGGGCTTAGAGACCCAGTACTTC. This chain joins TRBV9 and TRBJ2-5, with 8 bases lining up with TRBD1. Per germline, CDR1 SGDLS and CDR2 YYNGEE. This CDR3 has 15 residues. V dropped 3 bases and J dropped 4; count of bases not matched to a gene: 8.

The rearrangement links TRBV6-6 to TRBJ2-1; 13 nucleotides match TRBD2. CDR3 length: 16 amino acids. From germline, CDR1 is MNHNY and CDR2 SVGAGI (reference sequence). The junction had 7 bases not matched to a gene; V was cut back by 4 bases and J by 7 bases. CDR3: CASSSPGTSGINEQFF. The CDR3 nucleotides are TGTGCCAGCAGTTCGCCCGGGACTAGCGGGATTAATGAGCAGTTCTTC.

Details on this clonotype: Being one base from a much bigger clone, this may be a read error. The CDR3 nucleotides are TGTGCCAGCAGGATTCCCCTCACCCAGACTCACAATGAGCAGTTCTTC. Amino acid sequence: CASRIPLTQTHNEQFF. The chain uses TRBV2 and TRBJ2-1; no clear D gene. This CDR3 has 16 residues. The V gene lost 6 bases and the J gene lost 5 bases, with 20 bases spanning the gap. The germline V gene has CDR1 SNHLY and CDR2 FYNNEI.

This clonotype was counted a few times. The gene calls are TRBV12-3 or TRBV12-4 and TRBJ2-7, with no clear D. This CDR3 has 13 residues. V lost 1 base and J lost 5, with 9 bases in between. CDR3 protein: CASSLGLGDEQYV. CDR3 nucleotides: TGTGCCAGCAGTTTAGGGCTCGGAGACGAGCAGTACGTC.

This clonotype came up a few times. The genes are TRBV4-2 and TRBJ2-7; no reliable D call. The V gene lost 0 bases and the J gene lost 9 bases, with 15 bases spanning the gap. The CDR3 is 14 residues long. Germline CDR1 and CDR2: LGHNA and YNFKEQ. The CDR3 DNA reads as TGTGCCAGCAGCCAAGACTCCTCAGACCCGCGGCAGTACTTC. Translation gives CASSQDSSDPRQYF.

This clonotype has more than one count but fewer than ten. The chain joins TRBV12-3 or TRBV12-4 to TRBJ1-5; D remains ambiguous. The CDR3 loop spans 14 amino acids. V shed 1 base and J shed 1 base, with 5 bases lying between them. CDR3 in amino acids: CASSLGSSNQPQHF. CDR3 DNA sequence: TGTGCCAGCAGTTTAGGGTCGAGCAATCAGCCCCAGCATTTT.

This clonotype came up a few times. The V and J genes are TRBV6-5 and TRBJ1-2; maybe TRBD1 (5 bases). V gave up 6 bases and J gave up 4 bases, with 18 bases separating them. There are 15 residues in the CDR3. Germline V gene data show CDR1 as MNHEY and CDR2 as SVGAGI. CDR3 amino acids: CASRGTAYGSYGYTF. The CDR3 DNA sequence: TGTGCCAGCAGGGGGACCGCATATGGTAGCTATGGCTACACCTTC.

In its sample, this clonotype was seen a few times. The V call is TRBV6-5, the J call TRBJ2-4, with TRBD2 as a possible D gene (5 bases). Between the trimmed V and J ends, which lost 0 bases and 11 bases, there was a span of 11 bases. CDR1 and CDR2 (germline): MNHEY, SVGAGI. CDR3 length: 13 residues. CDR3 coding DNA: TGTGCCAGCAGTTACTCACGGGGATCCCTTCAGTACTTC. Protein: CASSYSRGSLQYF.

This clonotype was picked up many times. This chain connects TRBV12-3 or TRBV12-4 to TRBJ1-5, with D possibly matching TRBD1 (5 bases). V was trimmed by 4 bases and J by 0 bases, leaving 22 bases between them. This CDR3 has 19 amino acids. The DNA for the CDR3 is TGTGCCAGCAGTTCCTCCACCACCCCGGGGCAACATAGCAATCAGCCCCAGCATTTT. Its translation: CASSSSTTPGQHSNQPQHF.

The table lists this clonotype with a few counts. This chain links TRBV6-1 with TRBJ1-6; the D is unclear. The CDR3 totals 16 residues. Germline CDR1 reads MNHNS; CDR2 reads SASEGT. The V end lost 2 bases, the J end lost 0 bases, and 8 bases lay between the germline ends. CDR3 protein: CASSESGRSYNSPLHF. The CDR3 DNA follows: TGTGCCAGCAGTGAATCGGGTCGCTCCTATAATTCACCCCTCCACTTT.